The 7 T cell receptor beta chains below come from one sample, sequenced in a study of blood T cell repertoires in COVID-19. The repertoire was sequenced with immunoSEQ multiplex PCR; TCRdb's copy has only in-frame clones and lacks some. Of roughly 200,000 clones in the sample, under 90% were seen once. Sequenced material: peripheral blood. The receptor source for this set is a woman aged 80 or older with COVID-19, enrolled during active disease.

This clone has only one observation. The J gene is TRBJ2-3, the V gene TRBV5-1; 7 bases fit TRBD2. Germline CDR1 SGHRS, CDR2 YFSETQ. V gave up 1 base and J gave up 0 bases; unmatched junction bases: 2. This CDR3 region has 15 residues. Here the CDR3 reads CASSLWRGSTDTQYF. The CDR3 region has the DNA TGCGCCAGCAGCTTGTGGCGGGGGAGCACAGATACGCAGTATTTT.

V gene TRBV6-5 combines with J gene TRBJ2-1; D gene unclear. Trimming pared 1 base from V and 7 bases from J, leaving 14 bases between. The CDR3 is 15 residues long. CDR1 is MNHEY, CDR2 SVGAGI, per germline. Here the CDR3 reads CASSYLETPLNEQFF. CDR3 DNA sequence: TGTGCCAGCAGTTACTTGGAGACGCCTTTAAATGAGCAGTTCTTC.

This chain uses TRBV10-3 with TRBJ1-1; possible D gene TRBD1, 5 bases. This CDR3 contains 13 residues. Trimming took 10 bases from V and 6 from J, leaving 18 bases between them. Germline V lookup: CDR1 ENHRY, CDR2 SYGVKD. The CDR3 DNA sequence: TGTGCCACCGGGGGGGGATCTCCTTCTGAAGCTTTCTTT. This gives the protein CATGGGSPSEAFF.

This clone was observed a handful of times. The genes are TRBV28 and TRBJ2-1, with TRBD2 identical over 7 bases. V shed 5 bases, J shed 5 bases, and the junction held 6 bases outside the gene matches. The length of the CDR3 is 14 residues. Germline CDR1 reads MDHEN; CDR2 reads SYDVKM. The CDR3, as DNA: TGTGCCAGCAGTGAGCGGGGCCGAAACAATGAGCAGTTCTTC. The encoded protein is CASSERGRNNEQFF.

The chain employs TRBV5-5 and TRBJ2-3, with D possibly TRBD2 on 6 matching bases. CDR3 length: 17 amino acids. V shed 5 bases and J shed 2 bases, with 21 bases lying between them. CDR1 SGHKS and CDR2 YYEKEE come from the germline V gene (reference sequence). The CDR3: CASRAGWVEGYTDTQYF. The CDR3 bases are TGTGCCAGCAGGGCCGGGTGGGTGGAGGGGTACACAGATACGCAGTATTTT.

This chain connects TRBV7-9 to TRBJ1-1; the D gene is possibly TRBD1 (5 bases). Germline V gene lookup returns CDR1 SEHNR and CDR2 FQNEAQ (reference sequence). V lost 0 bases and J lost 10, with 21 bases in between. The CDR3 contains 16 residues. DNA of the CDR3: TGTGCCAGCAGCTTAGCGTCTGGGGGAGCGGGGGATGGAGCTTTCTTT. Translated: CASSLASGGAGDGAFF.

This chain connects TRBV6-5 to TRBJ1-5, with TRBD1 matching 7 bases. Per the germline V gene, CDR1 is MNHEY and CDR2 is SVGAGI. This CDR3 has 14 residues. V gave up 3 bases and J gave up 8 bases; unmatched junction bases: 7. The CDR3: CASSYSGGLEPQHF. The CDR3 bases are TGTGCCAGCAGTTATTCAGGGGGGCTTGAGCCCCAGCATTTT.